Listed below are T cell receptor beta chains from one sample, sequenced in a study of blood T cell repertoires in COVID-19. TCRdb's copy holds only in-frame clones and misses some; the assay was immunoSEQ multiplex PCR. The sample shows some 200,000 clones, roughly 78% of them seen only once. The specimen sequenced was peripheral blood. The receptors derive from a woman aged 40 to 55 with acute or convalescent COVID-19. Both conserved end residues are part of each CDR3.

TRBJ1-1	TRBV7-2	CASSGQGRTEAFF
TRBJ2-2	TRBV24-1	CATSDWVGTTNTGELFF
TRBJ2-7	TRBV10-2	CASSGSGSIYEQYF
TRBJ2-3	TRBV9	CASSVEGLAIDTQYF
TRBJ1-2	TRBV4-1	CASSQDQTGQRRIYGYTF
TRBJ1-3	TRBV10-2	CASSEKDRLSGNTIYF
TRBJ2-7	TRBV14	CASSHGGEQYF
TRBJ2-2	TRBV30	CAWSNGLAGEGASGELFF
TRBJ1-2	TRBV27	CASSLTLGGAYGYTF
TRBJ2-5	TRBV28	CASSPRAQYF
TRBJ2-5	TRBV12-3/TRBV12-4	CASSPVQETQYF
TRBJ1-5	TRBV27	CASSSMNQPQHF
TRBJ2-6	TRBV7-2	CASSFGAGGPSGANVLTF
TRBJ1-4	TRBV4-3	CASSQEVSRKNEKLFF
TRBJ2-7	TRBV7-2	CASSPYSGRTYEQYF
TRBJ1-2	TRBV29-1	CSAWGQGTYQDGYTF
TRBJ1-1	TRBV5-8	CASSLEAGVNTEAFF
TRBJ1-6	TRBV20-1	CSASSRFVDSPLHF
TRBJ2-3	TRBV30	CAWRPGASDTQYF
TRBJ2-7	TRBV18	CASSPRQDEQYF
TRBJ2-1	TRBV14	CASSQDLGVEQFF
TRBJ2-5	TRBV30	CAWSPKGSGTQETQYF
TRBJ1-4	TRBV5-3	CARSFKACGVPRGATNEKLFF
TRBJ2-5	TRBV4-3	CASSKGLAGEGGETQYF
TRBJ1-1	TRBV12-3/TRBV12-4	CASSPGQGSEAFF
TRBJ2-5	TRBV5-4	CASSLEGQGRGETQYF
TRBJ2-3	TRBV7-6	CASSQKLAGGSTDTQYF
TRBJ2-2	TRBV3-1/TRBV3-2	CASSQEALHAGELFF
TRBJ2-3	TRBV5-1	CASSLTSAVSTDTQYF
TRBJ1-6	TRBV6-2/TRBV6-3	CASSYGGTGSNSPLHF
TRBJ1-6	TRBV30	CAWRGTGGNSPLHF
TRBJ2-2	TRBV5-1	CASSTKLGPGELFF
TRBJ2-7	TRBV7-9	CASTVGQGISYEQYF
TRBJ2-3	TRBV4-2	CASSSSALLTDTQYF
TRBJ2-1	TRBV5-4	CASSFGTSRRNEQFF
TRBJ2-5	TRBV24-1	CAISGGGGRETQYF
TRBJ1-2	TRBV30	CAWSVRGTYGYTF
TRBJ1-1	TRBV14	CASSVHMNTEAFF
TRBJ2-5	TRBV6-5	CASSLAGRETQYF
TRBJ2-7	TRBV7-2	CASSLEGGRYEQYF
TRBJ1-2	TRBV5-1	CASSPHDKGALGYTF
TRBJ2-5	TRBV11-2	CASSSGDSARVVGTQYF
TRBJ1-3	TRBV18	CASSPPELAGNTIYF
TRBJ2-1	TRBV2	CASVDLLSTKPNEQFF
TRBJ2-1	TRBV9	CASSTSGRTGNEQFF
TRBJ1-2	TRBV6-5	CASARQGANYGYTF
TRBJ1-5	TRBV19	CASSPGQTGGNQPQHF
TRBJ2-7	TRBV4-1	CASSLGLLSTYEQYF
TRBJ1-1	TRBV6-2/TRBV6-3	CASSYGGYTEAFF
TRBJ2-3	TRBV7-2	CASSLGTRGDTQYF
TRBJ1-1	TRBV5-1	CASSRVGGEAFF
TRBJ2-1	TRBV6-2/TRBV6-3	CASRPTSGTEQFF
TRBJ2-1	TRBV5-4	CASSGGLAGGPSLRFF
TRBJ1-2	TRBV2	CASSEGARDYGYTF
TRBJ1-2	TRBV27	CASTRPGQGDGYTF
TRBJ1-5	TRBV14	CASSQTPDQPQHF
TRBJ2-2	TRBV6-2/TRBV6-3	CASSYLGALGTGELFF
TRBJ1-2	TRBV5-8	CASSLGTRTGPNGYTF
TRBJ2-1	TRBV13	CASSYPGTRQFF